Sequencing of this TCR beta chain was carried out in a study of shared clonotypes between healthy human individuals. Genomic DNA belonging to each subset was distributed in equal measure over several immunoSEQ plates. Produced via immunoSEQ multiplex PCR; TCRdb's table is partial and in-frame only. The sample shows 700,000 to 950,000 clones, 90% to 97% of them seen only once. Points on this clone: As yet, its antigen is unknown.

General study results and limits: Memory subsets had estimated richness that was generally smaller than that of naive subsets. The generation probabilities recorded for non-shared clonotypes fell below those of clonotypes shared by all four donors.

Trimming cost V 4 bases and J 0 bases, with 10 bases left between them. Germline lookup yields CDR1 SGHNT and CDR2 YYREEE (reference sequence). The CDR3 consists of 14 residues. Naivety among CD8 cells was defined by CD45RO negativity and positive CCR7 selection, thereby excluding terminally differentiated effector memory CD45RA+ cells. This sequence joins TRBV5-4 and TRBJ2-5; tentative D call: TRBD2 (6 bases). The sequencing input was naive CD8+ T cells sorted from blood. This receptor was obtained from a man between 25 and 39 years old in good health. In DNA, the CDR3 is TGTGCCAGCAGCCCCGGGACTGACCAAGAGACCCAGTACTTC. The encoded protein is CASSPGTDQETQYF.